This TCR beta chain was recorded in a study of cytomegalovirus exposure and HLA in healthy donors. General observations from the study: Later analysis reportedly placed an Asian-associated ancestry cluster below the roughly 700-donor mean in N-insertions. With high specificity and sensitivity, the classifier reportedly diagnosed cytomegalovirus status. Common viral pathogens (according to a later analysis) appeared linked to several of the most significant clusters.

A remark on this clone: The antigen is undetermined.

CDR1 and CDR2 from the germline V gene are MNHEY and SMNVEV (reference sequence). CDR3 size: 12 residues. Trimming pared 5 bases from V and 2 bases from J, leaving 4 bases between. It was healthy bone marrow donors who served as donors. This PCR relied on a set of 60 Vbeta primers and 13 Jbeta primers. The method was immunoSEQ multiplex PCR; TCRdb's version includes in-frame clones alone and lacks a portion of them. This sample contains just over 200,000 clones. The gene calls are TRBV27 and TRBJ2-1; no firm D call. What was sequenced was PBMCs. The TCR sequence derives from a girl between 2 and 10 years old in good health and CMV-seropositive. DNA for the CDR3: TGTGCCAGCAGTGGCCCCTACAATGAGCAGTTCTTC. This sequence encodes CASSGPYNEQFF.